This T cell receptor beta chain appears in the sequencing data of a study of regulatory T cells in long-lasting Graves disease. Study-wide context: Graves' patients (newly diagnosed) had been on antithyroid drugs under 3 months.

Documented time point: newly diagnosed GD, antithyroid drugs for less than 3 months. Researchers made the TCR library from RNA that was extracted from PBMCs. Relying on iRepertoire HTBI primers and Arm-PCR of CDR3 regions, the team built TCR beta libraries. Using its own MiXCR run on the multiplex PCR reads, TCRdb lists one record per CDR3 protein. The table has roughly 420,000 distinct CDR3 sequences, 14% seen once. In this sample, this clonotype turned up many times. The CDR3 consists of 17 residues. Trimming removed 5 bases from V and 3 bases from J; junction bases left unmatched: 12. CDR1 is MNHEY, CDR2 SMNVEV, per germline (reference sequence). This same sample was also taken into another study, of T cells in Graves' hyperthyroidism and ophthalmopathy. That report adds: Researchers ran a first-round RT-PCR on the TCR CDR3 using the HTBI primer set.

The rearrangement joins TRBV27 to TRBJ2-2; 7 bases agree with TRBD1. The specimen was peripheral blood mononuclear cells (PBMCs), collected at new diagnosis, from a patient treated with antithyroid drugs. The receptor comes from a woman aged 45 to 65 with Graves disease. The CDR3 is CASSPPYGQDDTGELFF. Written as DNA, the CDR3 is TGTGCCAGCAGTCCGCCCTACGGACAGGACGACACCGGGGAGCTGTTTTTT.